This T cell receptor (beta chain) emerged from a study of blood T cell repertoires in COVID-19. At the level of the study: Whether acute or convalescent, the COVID-19 samples came from the United States, Italy and Spain. The analysed material was cDNA or gDNA that came from T cells, B-cell-depleted T cells, or PBMCs.

Germline V gene data show CDR1 as SNHLY and CDR2 as FYNNEI. The CDR3 has 13 residues. Deletions cut 6 bases from V and 2 bases from J, with 9 bases between. Per the study methods: From reference gene primer amplification, estimates of nucleated cell counts were derived. Generated by immunoSEQ multiplex PCR, the TCRdb table keeps only in-frame clones and is missing some. From that table come the V and J calls and clone size; the DNA was used to work out D and trimming. The repertoire holds approximately 120,000 clones, roughly 79% seen once, with roughly 10% in the top ten. V and J are TRBV2 and TRBJ2-3; possibly TRBD1 for D (5 bases). This clonotype was obtained from a human donor in a cohort sampled during active COVID-19. Sequencing was carried out using peripheral blood. The CDR3 DNA is TGTGCCAGCAGAATAGGGGACACAGATACGCAGTATTTT. It is translated as CASRIGDTDTQYF.